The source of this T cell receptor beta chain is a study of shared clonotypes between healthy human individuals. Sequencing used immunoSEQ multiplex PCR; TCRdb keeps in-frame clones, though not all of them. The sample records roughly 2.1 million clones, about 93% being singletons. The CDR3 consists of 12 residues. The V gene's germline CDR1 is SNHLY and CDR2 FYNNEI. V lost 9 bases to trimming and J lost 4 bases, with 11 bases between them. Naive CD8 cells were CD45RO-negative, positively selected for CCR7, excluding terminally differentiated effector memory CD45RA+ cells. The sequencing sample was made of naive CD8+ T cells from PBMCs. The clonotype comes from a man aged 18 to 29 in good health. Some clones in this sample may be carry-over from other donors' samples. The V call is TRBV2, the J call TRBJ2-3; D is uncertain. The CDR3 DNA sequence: TGTGCCAGTCCTCGTTCGTCAGATACGCAGTATTTT. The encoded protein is CASPRSSDTQYF.